This T cell receptor beta chain was recorded in a study of graft-versus-host responses after intestinal transplantation (dated by TCRdb to 2020 to 2022). Context from the whole study: Multivisceral, liver-intestinal, or isolated intestinal transplants were received by the recipients. Every recipient was given anti-thymocyte globulin induction, followed by roughly 3 years of maintenance tacrolimus and steroids. A peak of at least 4% donor T cells among recipient peripheral blood mononuclear cells was the definition used for donor T cell macrochimerism. A cohort of some 24 intestinal transplant recipients, including one retransplant, was enrolled, and a few patients lacking pretransplant specimens were excluded. Rather than being sequenced by the commercial service, samples from a few later patients were sequenced in-house on an Illumina MiSeq and processed with MiXCR. Alloreactive clones were identified by sequencing pre-transplant mixed lymphocyte reaction products and comparing them with unstimulated pre-transplant donor and recipient T cells. After intestinal transplantation, graft-versus-host and host-versus-graft alloreactive T cell clones in the graft, circulation and bone marrow were tracked using bulk TCR-beta CDR3 sequencing. Here is what the overall study found, with its caveats: High GvH to HvG T cell clonal ratios were observed in the allografts of patients with donor T cell macrochimerism. GvH clones were detected in recipient bone marrow, and some of these GvH clones were observed earlier in ileal mucosa or blood, consistent with an intestinal mucosal origin. Conclusions were limited by the relatively low number and heterogeneity of intestinal transplant patients. Peak levels of circulating GvH clones were associated with declines in HvG clones early after transplant.

Library preparation used the immunoSEQ multiplex PCR assay. For most patients, genomic DNA was isolated with the Qiagen DNeasy Blood and Tissue Kit and shipped frozen to Adaptive Biotechnologies for TCR sequencing. High-throughput TCR-beta CDR3 sequencing of genomic DNA from most patients was performed by Adaptive Biotechnologies. The source study handled its data this way. Adaptive's ImmunoSEQ software supplied the TCR sequencing data for 15 to 20 patients, while MiXCR and VDJtools were used to process a few other patients. To correct CD4 versus CD8 sorting errors, sequences present in both subsets at a frequency ratio below 5:1 were removed. CDR3 nucleotide sequences shared between donor and recipient were removed because the origin of such sequences could not be assigned. To be classed as alloreactive, a clone needed at least 2-fold expansion over unstimulated cells and a minimum CFSE-low frequency of 0.002% (template counts) or 0.001% (read counts). Mappable clones were those detected in sequenced pre-transplant spleen, lymph node, or MLR CFSE-low populations of the donor or recipient. Cumulative frequency of alloreactive clones was calculated as a percentage of all sequences weighted by copy number. Held by TCRdb, this immuneACCESS table contains in-frame sequences only and omits some clones. Under half of the omission traces to an unresolved V gene where checked; the cause of the rest is unknown. That table furnishes V, J and clone size, whereas the DNA furnished D and trimming. The sample table shows about 110,000 clones, and around 90% are seen once. About 0.25% of the sample is held by the ten biggest clonotypes.

The time point tag for this specimen amounts to: cells obtained before transplantation from donor or recipient. CD3+CD4+ and CD3+CD8+ populations were FACS-sorted from unstimulated pre-transplant donor and recipient cells taken from spleen or lymph nodes. As for this clone: Its antigen is not yet known. Base quality data are lacking; no much larger clone is found one base away.

Trimming costs V 6 bases and J 0 bases, and their ends lie 12 bases apart. Per the germline V gene (reference sequence), SEHNR is the CDR1 and FQNEAQ is the CDR2. Its CDR3 holds 15 amino acids, cysteine through phenylalanine. Only the CDR3 portion is preserved as DNA: 45 bases, with reading frame beginning at the first base. The sequencing used unstimulated CD4+ T cells sorted from spleen or lymph node cells, collected before transplant. Recombination linked TRBV7-9 to TRBJ1-3, with no reliable assignment of the D segment. This clonotype was sampled from a human donor who was the organ donor for an intestinal transplant. The CDR3 reads as follows: CASSWSGGSGNTIYF. The sequenced DNA: TGTGCCAGCAGTTGGTCGGGAGGCTCTGGAAACACCATATATTTT.